The rows below give T cell receptor beta chains drawn from one sample of a study of CD8 T cells in ankylosing spondylitis. TCRdb called the 5' RACE reads again in MiXCR, with one record for every CDR3 protein. The sample has under 250,000 distinct CDR3 sequences; roughly 10% are singletons. Material for sequencing was blood, either unsorted or a sorted T cell fraction (not recorded which). The receptors originated from a male donor with ankylosing spondylitis or in good health (not recorded which). CDR3s include the opening cysteine and the closing phenylalanine or tryptophan. A D gene is named only where the DNA matches it firmly. Clone size is stated in some rows and not others, as once, few, many or a class when expanded.

v_gene	abundance	d_gene	j_gene	CDR3nt	CDR3aa
TRBV2	many	TRBD1	TRBJ1-6	TGTGCCAGCACCCCGGGACAGGATCGGTCACCCCTCCACTTT	CASTPGQDRSPLHF
TRBV7-2	few	-	TRBJ2-6	TGTGCCAGCAGCCTAGTCCAGGTCTCTGGGGCCAACGTCCTGACTTTC	CASSLVQVSGANVLTF
TRBV10-3	many	-	TRBJ2-3	TGTGCCATCAGTGATTCCAGCACAGATACGCAGTATTTT	CAISDSSTDTQYF
TRBV12-3/TRBV12-4	many	-	TRBJ2-1	TGTGCCAGCAGCCCAAGGGGGCTAGCGGCCTACAATGAGCAGTTCTTC	CASSPRGLAAYNEQFF
TRBV7-9	many	TRBD1	TRBJ2-7	TGTGCCAGCAGCCTACGGGACAGCTATTCTTACGAGCAGTACTTC	CASSLRDSYSYEQYF
TRBV7-9	few	-	TRBJ1-6	TGTGCCAGCAGCTGGGGAGCCGGGACCGGCTGGAATTCACCCCTCCACTTT	CASSWGAGTGWNSPLHF
TRBV4-1	many	-	TRBJ2-7	TGCGCCAGCAGCCAATACGACAGGACCTACGAGCAGTACTTC	CASSQYDRTYEQYF
TRBV4-1	many	-	TRBJ1-1	TGCGCCAGCAGCTCTGGGAGAGGTACTGAAGCTTTCTTT	CASSSGRGTEAFF
TRBV14	many	-	TRBJ2-7	TGTGCCAGCAGCCAAGATAGGGTGCAGGGCTTAAGCTCCTACGAGCAGTACTTC	CASSQDRVQGLSSYEQYF
TRBV7-2	few	-	TRBJ1-2	TGTGCCAGCAGCTTAAACTGGCAGGACCAAACCAGCTATGGCTACACCTTC	CASSLNWQDQTSYGYTF
TRBV20-1	many	-	TRBJ1-1	TGCAGTGCTAGGCTTGGAGGGGTGGACACTGAAGCTTTCTTT	CSARLGGVDTEAFF
TRBV15	many	-	TRBJ2-4	TGTGCCACCAGCAGAGAGGGCACCAAAAACATTCAGTACTTC	CATSREGTKNIQYF
TRBV5-1	many	TRBD1	TRBJ1-2	TGCGCCAGCAGCTATGAGGGACAGTCCTATGGCTACACCTTC	CASSYEGQSYGYTF
TRBV30	-	-	TRBJ2-7	TGTGCCTGGATGGGCAGGGGTGACGAGCAGTACTTC	CAWMGRGDEQYF
TRBV5-1	many	-	TRBJ2-1	TGCGCCAGCAGCTCGGGACTGCAGGGGTATACACATGAGCAGTTCTTC	CASSSGLQGYTHEQFF
TRBV11-3	few	-	TRBJ2-1	TGTGCCAGCAGCTTAGATCCGGGTACTCGGCTCAATGAGCAGTTCTTC	CASSLDPGTRLNEQFF